This is a list of T cell receptor beta chains from one sample in a study of blood T cell repertoires in COVID-19. The table came from immunoSEQ multiplex PCR; TCRdb's copy has only in-frame clones and leaves some out. This sample has 55,000 to 80,000 clones; over 65% occur once, and the top ten carry approximately 14%. Sequencing was carried out using peripheral blood. All receptors derive from a man in his sixties with COVID-19, enrolled during active disease. The CDR3 runs from the conserved cysteine through the conserved F or W. The D gene is left open where the match is weak.

J gene	D gene	V gene	CDR3 length	CDR3 protein
TRBJ1-1	NA	TRBV5-1	14	CASTPGQVNTEAFF
TRBJ1-2	NA	TRBV14	14	CASSHNTVNYGYTF
TRBJ2-3	TRBD1	TRBV5-1	14	CASSVGQSTDTQYF
TRBJ2-7	NA	TRBV6-5	14	CASNHGGRGYEQYF
TRBJ2-5	NA	TRBV6-6	13	CASSLQGQETQYF
TRBJ2-5	NA	TRBV9	15	CASSVQASKQETQYF
TRBJ2-2	TRBD2	TRBV29-1	17	CSVGGVGAGGRTGELFF
TRBJ2-7	NA	TRBV9	14	CASSVGSVTYEQYF
TRBJ2-7	TRBD2	TRBV6-5	14	CASRPTSGIYEQYF
TRBJ2-1	TRBD2	TRBV2	15	CASSESGRALNEQFF
TRBJ2-1	TRBD2	TRBV4-2	15	CASSQDPAGENEQFF
TRBJ2-1	TRBD2	TRBV15	15	CATSRDIGGGDEQFF
TRBJ2-3	TRBD2	TRBV5-1	15	CASSFGGKTTDTQYF
TRBJ1-5	NA	TRBV10-3	14	CAISESVEDQPQHF
TRBJ2-1	TRBD2	TRBV12-5	15	CASGSSGLASHEQFF
TRBJ2-7	NA	TRBV4-1	16	CASSQEGGSLGSEQYF
TRBJ1-1	TRBD1	TRBV19	13	CASSADRGTRAFF
TRBJ2-7	TRBD2	TRBV13	15	CASSPPSGTHREQYF
TRBJ1-2	NA	TRBV28	13	CASRGTVGGGYTF
TRBJ2-5	TRBD2	TRBV7-3	18	CASSLTAGGGRNQETQYF
TRBJ1-5	NA	TRBV12-3/TRBV12-4	13	CASSWLLGQPQHF
TRBJ1-5	TRBD1	TRBV4-2	16	CASSQGGGQGNQPQHF
TRBJ2-1	NA	TRBV20-1	13	CSASVSQVDEQFF
TRBJ1-1	NA	TRBV10-1	15	CASSEIGQPASEAFF
TRBJ2-1	TRBD1	TRBV27	19	CASSLSGTGGGLAYNEQFF
TRBJ2-1	TRBD2	TRBV28	15	CASLVTSGRTNEQFF
TRBJ1-2	TRBD1	TRBV28	15	CASTTEGQGIRGYTF
TRBJ2-7	NA	TRBV28	13	CASSLWPLAEQYF
TRBJ1-4	TRBD1	TRBV6-6	15	CASSTEDRGNEKLFF
TRBJ2-7	TRBD1	TRBV29-1	14	CSARMGQGGFEQYF
TRBJ2-7	NA	TRBV5-6	15	CASSVTGTLVSEQYF
TRBJ2-7	TRBD2	TRBV3-1/TRBV3-2	15	CASSLFRLAAYEQYF
TRBJ2-3	NA	TRBV5-1	14	CASSFSGGTDTQYF
TRBJ2-1	NA	TRBV12-3/TRBV12-4	13	CASSFIGLDEQFF
TRBJ1-1	NA	TRBV5-6	15	CASSLGPTGSPEAFF
TRBJ1-3	NA	TRBV19	16	CASSYLTAFSGNTIYF
TRBJ2-3	NA	TRBV2	14	CASAVSTATDTQYF
TRBJ1-1	NA	TRBV6-5	14	CASNVGVLNTEAFF
TRBJ2-3	NA	TRBV6-5	13	CASSRPGTDTQYF
TRBJ2-4	NA	TRBV29-1	14	CSVESGDRRNIQYF
TRBJ2-7	TRBD1	TRBV7-2	12	CASSRYRGEQYF
TRBJ2-3	TRBD1	TRBV28	14	CASSEKQGAGTQYF
TRBJ2-2	NA	TRBV5-1	12	CASSLTSGELFF
TRBJ2-1	TRBD2	TRBV10-3	12	CATTSGTHEQFF